Sequencing of this TCR beta chain was carried out in a study of blood T cells in healthy people across ages (dated by TCRdb to between 2014 and 2017). At the level of the whole study: Template switching captured roughly one uniquely barcoded TCR beta cDNA molecule per two T cells in model experiments. The study measured age-related changes in TCR beta repertoire diversity using deep sequencing normalized with unique cDNA molecular identifiers. Donors were grouped into four age groups: young (average approximately 15 years), middle-aged (around 39), aged (about 60) and long-lived (approximately 82). Donors of different ages were randomly distributed across sequencing lanes to avoid experimental bias. For two donors (one aged 18 to 30 and one aged 80 or older), the study analyzed two additional independent replicas of 1 million unique cDNA reads from the same blood draw.

Library method: 5' RACE. Sequenced using an Illumina HiSeq 2500. The second PCR ran for about 6 to 11 cycles and used a J-beta primer mix along with a sample-barcoded 5' primer. A unique molecular identifier was introduced onto each TCR beta cDNA molecule by a template-switch 5' adaptor carrying 12 random nucleotides. Each sample yielded at least 3 million CDR3-containing paired-end reads. First-strand cDNA was synthesized from all RNA with the Mint cDNA synthesis kit, primed by a TRBC-specific oligonucleotide. Following uracil-DNA glycosylase treatment, all cDNA underwent a first 18-cycle PCR with the universal primers M1SS and BC2_uni_R. The authors processed their data as follows. Normalization of each sample was performed by random selection of 1 million high-quality reads, each carrying a distinct molecular identifier. Instead of being binned into consensus sequences, reads with shared molecular identifiers were discarded. CDR3 identification, clonotype clustering and error correction used MiTCR with a Q25 quality threshold and the strictest error-elimination algorithm. Lower-bound total TCR beta diversity was estimated with a nonparametric unseen species model using Euler transformation. TCRdb took the public reads, trimmed them with fastp at Q25, ran MiXCR for clone calling and kept in-frame beta chains. Entries are consolidated by CDR3 protein sequence, retaining the most common genes and DNA. These V and J calls derive from TCRdb rather than the authors' analysis. The sample table lists just under 900,000 distinct CDR3 sequences, roughly 26% of them with a count of one. The top ten constitute 17% of the sample.

The table lists this clonotype with many counts. This clone's antigen is unknown. Base-call qualities are not available, and no considerably larger clone is one nucleotide away. V was cut back by 5 bases and J by 5 bases, leaving a gap of 21 bases between them. Looking up the germline V gene yields CDR1 KGHDR and CDR2 SFDVKD. The CDR3 has 17 amino acids, counting the end cysteine and phenylalanine. Here the CDR3 DNA is all that survives: 51 bases in frame from base 1. What the authors observed across the whole study: Estimates of total diversity from one million sequenced T cells were regarded as lower bounds and underestimates. Compared with the aged group, more naive CD4+ T cells, fewer expanded clones and increased TCR diversity were shown by the long-lived group, suggesting age selection. As age increased, observed TCR beta diversity per million T cells dropped in a roughly linear way, and a significant reduction was already evident by age about 40. Donor CMV infection status was unknown, potentially confounding age-related changes in expanded clonotypes. A strong correlation was found between observed TCR beta diversity and the percentage of naive T cells measured by flow cytometry. Since profiling was done on bulk unsorted PBMCs, naive and antigen-experienced compartments could not be conclusively compared.

The roughly 39 donors, aged about 6 to 95 years, were systemically healthy Caucasian individuals from Russia. About 9.8 milliliters of peripheral blood were drawn from each donor into EDTA-treated Vacutainer tubes. Ficoll-Paque density-gradient centrifugation was used to isolate PBMCs, with at least 6.5 million per sample. Trizol reagent was used to extract total RNA from PBMCs, with at least 5.5 micrograms per sample. For every donor, an aliquot of PBMCs went through flow cytometry to measure the percentages of naive CD45RAhigh/CD27high T cells. In this chain, TRBV24-1 is recombined with TRBJ2-4, with TRBD1 tentatively as D gene (6 bases match). The sample taken for sequencing was blood. This sequence was found in a woman older than 75 in good health. DNA sequence: TGTGCCACCAGTGCTTCTACGGGACACTCGTCGGAAAACATTCAGTACTTC. This gives the protein CATSASTGHSSENIQYF.